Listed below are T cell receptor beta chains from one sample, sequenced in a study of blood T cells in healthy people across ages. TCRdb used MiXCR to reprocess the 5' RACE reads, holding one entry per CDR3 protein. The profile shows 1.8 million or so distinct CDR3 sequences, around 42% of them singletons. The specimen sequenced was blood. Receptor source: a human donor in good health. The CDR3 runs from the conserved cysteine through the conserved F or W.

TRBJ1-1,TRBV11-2,CASSFWVVQQGSTEAFF
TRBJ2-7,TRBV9,CASSRDSLDYEQYF
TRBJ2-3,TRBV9,CASSVEGGTGTDTQYF
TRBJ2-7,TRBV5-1,CASSLGASGQATYEQYF
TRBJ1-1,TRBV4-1,CASSQDWPTVAFF
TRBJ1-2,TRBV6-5,CASSTGNNNYGYTF
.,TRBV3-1,CASSQGAGNNEQYF
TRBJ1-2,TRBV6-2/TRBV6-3,CASSYRGRNYGYTF
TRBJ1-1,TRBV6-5,CASSYTRPIGQTNTEAFF
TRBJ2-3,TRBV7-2,CASSVRASRSDTQYF
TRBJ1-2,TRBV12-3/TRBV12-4,CASSWTEYYGYTF
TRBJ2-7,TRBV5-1,CASSSGLAGGLSYEQYF
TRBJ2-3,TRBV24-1,CATSERGDPTDTQYF
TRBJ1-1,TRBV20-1,CSASPTGGGEAFF
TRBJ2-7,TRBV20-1,CSAWTSRSEQYF
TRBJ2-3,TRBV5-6,CASSNWASEGGDTQYF
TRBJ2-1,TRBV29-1,CSETDRSSYNEQFF
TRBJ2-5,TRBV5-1,CANNSGGSYQETQYF
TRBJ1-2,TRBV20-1,CSARGTVNSGSNYGYTF
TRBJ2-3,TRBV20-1,CSAAGGWGSTDTQYF
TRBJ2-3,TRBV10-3,CAIRGEATADTQYF
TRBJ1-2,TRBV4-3,CASSPSATRQGGGYTF
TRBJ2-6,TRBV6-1,CASSTGPLAGGTNVLTF
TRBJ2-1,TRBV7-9,CASRNQRGNNEQFF
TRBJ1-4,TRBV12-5,CASPLRGGEKLFF
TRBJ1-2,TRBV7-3,CASRGAAGYTF
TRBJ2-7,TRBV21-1,CASSPSGTGGYEQYF
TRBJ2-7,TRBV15,CATSREEDSYYEQYF
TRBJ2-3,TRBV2,CASSEPGDRTDTQYF
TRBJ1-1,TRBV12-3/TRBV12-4,CASSRGGGPSTEAFF
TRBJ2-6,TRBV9,CASSVAFRREGANVLTF
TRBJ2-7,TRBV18,CACSPSHEPGRSSYEQYF
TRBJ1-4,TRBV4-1,CASSQDIRGSDEKLFF
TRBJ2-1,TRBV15,CATSRDSNEQFF
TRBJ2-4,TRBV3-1,CASSQDNQGGDAKNIQYF
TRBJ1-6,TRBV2,CASSAGPPSPLHF
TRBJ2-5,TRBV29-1,CSVSRAGVKETQYF
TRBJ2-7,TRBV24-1,CATSDGTGGRYEQYF
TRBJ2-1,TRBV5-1,CASSPRVAGYNEQFF
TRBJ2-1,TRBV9,CASSVGQIYNEQFF
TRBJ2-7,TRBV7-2,CASSRGRGNYEQYF
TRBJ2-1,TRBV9,CASSEALFPAGAMNNEQFF
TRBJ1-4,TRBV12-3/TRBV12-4,CATRDRNEKLFF
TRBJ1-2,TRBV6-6,CASSSLGVNYGYTF
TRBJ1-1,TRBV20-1,CSARLPGMNTEAFF
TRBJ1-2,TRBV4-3,CASSQEENNYGYTF